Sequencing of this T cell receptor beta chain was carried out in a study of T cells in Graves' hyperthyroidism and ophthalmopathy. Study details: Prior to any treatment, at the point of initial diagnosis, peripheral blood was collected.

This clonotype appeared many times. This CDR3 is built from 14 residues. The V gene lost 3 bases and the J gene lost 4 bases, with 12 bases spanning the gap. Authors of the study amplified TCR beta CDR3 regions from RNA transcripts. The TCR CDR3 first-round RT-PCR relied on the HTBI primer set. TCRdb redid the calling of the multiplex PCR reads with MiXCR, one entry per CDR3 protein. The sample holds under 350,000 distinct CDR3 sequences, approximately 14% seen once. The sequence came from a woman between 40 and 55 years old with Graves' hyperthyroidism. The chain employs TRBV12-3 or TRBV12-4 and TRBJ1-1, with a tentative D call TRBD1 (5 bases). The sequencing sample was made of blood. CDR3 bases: TGTGCCAGCAGTTTCCAAGGGGTGGGCACTGAAGCTTTCTTT. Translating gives CASSFQGVGTEAFF.